Shown below are 8 T cell receptor beta chains from a single sample sequenced in a study of T cells after yellow fever vaccination. TCRdb redid the calling of the 5' RACE reads with MiXCR, one entry per CDR3 protein. The sample lists about 240,000 distinct CDR3 sequences; approximately 3.8% were seen once. The sequencing here drew on PBMCs, taken 15 days after the yellow fever booster vaccination. The receptors here all came from a man aged 18 to 29 who received the YFV17D yellow fever vaccine.

This clonotype has a count of ten or more. The chain carries TRBV6-5 and TRBJ1-4; D might be TRBD1 (6 bases). The CDR3 covers 14 residues. Germline-derived CDR1 and CDR2 are MNHEY and SVGAGI. Trimming left V 6 bases short and J 8 bases short, with 16 bases between. The CDR3 loop reads CASSNRASREKLFF. In nucleotides, the CDR3 is TGTGCCAGCAGCAACAGGGCCTCGAGGGAAAAACTGTTTTTT.

This clonotype was found many times. This chain links TRBV4-2 with TRBJ2-5, with TRBD2 matching over 11 bases. Trimming removed 4 bases from V and 5 bases from J; junction bases left unmatched: 6. This CDR3 is 15 amino acids long. The germline V gene encodes CDR1 LGHNA and CDR2 YNFKEQ. Written as DNA, the CDR3 is TGTGCCAGCAGCCCGTTAGCGGGGGGGAAGGAGACCCAGTACTTC. Protein product: CASSPLAGGKETQYF.

This clonotype was detected many times. The rearrangement uses TRBV4-3 and TRBJ1-2; TRBD1 is a possible D gene (6 bases). V was trimmed by 1 base and J by 8 bases, leaving 14 bases between them. Per the germline V gene, CDR1 is LGHNA and CDR2 is YSLEER. The CDR3 runs 14 residues. CDR3 sequence: CASSQARGRSGYTF. CDR3 coding DNA: TGCGCCAGCAGCCAAGCCAGGGGACGCTCCGGCTACACCTTC.

At least ten counts were recorded for this clonotype. The V call is TRBV19, the J call TRBJ2-1; D is possibly TRBD2 (6 bases). Trimming pared 2 bases from V and 0 bases from J, leaving 8 bases between. The CDR3 is made up of 15 amino acids. CDR1 LNHDA and CDR2 SQIVND come from the germline V gene (reference sequence). The CDR3 coding sequence is TGTGCCAGTAGTATAACCGGGAGCTCCTACAATGAGCAGTTCTTC. Encoded protein: CASSITGSSYNEQFF. The variable domain in full, completed from reference TRBV19 and TRBJ2-1, reads DGGITQSPKYLFRKEGQNVTLSCEQNLNHDAMYWYRQDPGQGLRLIYYSQIVNDFQKGDIAEGYSVSREKKESFPLTVTSAQKNPTAFYLCASSITGSSYNEQFFGPGTRLTVL.

The sample holds many counts of this clonotype. This rearrangement joins TRBV20-1 to TRBJ1-6, with 7 bases identical to TRBD1. Germline lookup yields CDR1 DFQATT and CDR2 SNEGSKA (reference sequence). V dropped 2 bases and J dropped 0; count of bases not matched to a gene: 16. The CDR3 is made up of 20 amino acids. In DNA form, the CDR3 reads TGCAGTGCTAGATTTCTCCCGTTGGACAGGATAAGCTCCTATAATTCACCCCTCCACTTT. Amino acid sequence: CSARFLPLDRISSYNSPLHF.

This clonotype was counted many times. The chain employs TRBV5-1 and TRBJ2-7, with 7 bases lining up with TRBD1. There are 13 residues in the CDR3. Trimming removed 4 bases from V and 4 bases from J; junction bases left unmatched: 5. Germline CDR1 reads SGHRS; CDR2 reads YFSETQ. The CDR3 reads CASSVTGNYEQYF. CDR3 coding DNA: TGCGCCAGCAGCGTGACAGGGAATTACGAGCAGTACTTC.

This clonotype appeared many times. The gene calls are TRBV19 and TRBJ1-1, with D perhaps TRBD1 (5 bases). CDR1 is LNHDA and CDR2 is SQIVND in the germline V gene (reference sequence). Trimming removed 7 bases at V and 0 bases at J, with 15 bases between. The CDR3 sequence is 15 residues long. CDR3 DNA sequence: TGTGCCAGTACTCCAGTGTCAGGGCTGAACACTGAAGCTTTCTTT. This codes for CASTPVSGLNTEAFF.

This clonotype was counted ten times or more. The chain is built from TRBV5-1 and TRBJ1-1; weak D call: TRBD1 (6 bases). Trimming cost V 0 bases and J 6 bases, with 9 bases left between them. The CDR3 runs 13 residues. From germline, CDR1 is SGHRS and CDR2 YFSETQ. The CDR3: CASSLEGGPEAFF. CDR3 DNA: TGCGCCAGCAGCTTGGAAGGGGGTCCTGAAGCTTTCTTT. Using reference TRBV5-1 and TRBJ1-1 for the parts outside the CDR3, the full variable domain is KAGVTQTPRYLIKTRGQQVTLSCSPISGHRSVSWYQQTPGQGLQFLFEYFSETQRNKGNFPGRFSGRQFSNSRSEMNVSTLELGDSALYLCASSLEGGPEAFFGQGTRLTVV.